This T cell receptor beta chain appears in the sequencing data of a study of CD8+ T cells in alopecia areata. The study, taken as a whole, reports: Uncertainty about whether baseline CD8+ expansion is linked to response remains, with one nonresponder. The study found that many expanded lesional clones persisted in scalp and blood during tofacitinib. Scalp samples also contribute reads from the resident alphabeta T cells found in normal skin. Tofacitinib delivered significant drops in scalp clonality and in expanded CD8+ clones among the top 100.

Treatment meaning: oral pan-JAK inhibitor, 5-10 mg twice daily. In each case, RNA was isolated and then reverse transcribed into cDNA as the sequencing template. This table comes from immunoSEQ multiplex PCR, and its TCRdb copy is limited to in-frame clones, with some not included. The table records some 170,000 clones, 50% to 65% of them present only once. The CDR3 extends over 15 amino acids. Per germline, CDR1 SGHAT and CDR2 FQNNGV. V was pared by 0 bases and J by 4 bases, with 11 bases between. On this clone: Its antigen is still unknown.

V usage is TRBV11-2 and J usage is TRBJ2-3, with no clear D. The receptor comes from a human donor with alopecia areata. Sample: CD8+ T cells sorted from blood, taken at week 24, from a patient treated with tofacitinib. The CDR3 is CASSLEAFRSDTQYF. The CDR3 region has the DNA TGTGCCAGCAGCTTAGAGGCTTTTCGGTCAGATACGCAGTATTTT.